Described below is a single T cell receptor (beta chain) sequence and its context. This record belongs to a study of technical replicates of blood from a handful of donors. The CDR3 is made up of 14 amino acids. V lost 5 bases to trimming and J lost 7 bases; unmatched junction nucleotides: 5. Germline-derived CDR1 and CDR2 are SGHTA and FQGNSA. The protocol was immunoSEQ multiplex PCR, while the TCRdb copy is restricted to in-frame clones and leaves out a portion. The repertoire holds 66,000 or so clones, with roughly 90% as singletons. Material for sequencing was PBMCs. The J gene is TRBJ1-4, the V gene TRBV7-2; 9 positions match TRBD1. This clonotype was obtained from a human donor in good health. Some clones in this sample may be carry-over from other donors' samples. The CDR3 region is CASSQGQGREKLFF. The CDR3 bases are TGTGCCAGCAGCCAGGGACAGGGCCGTGAAAAACTGTTTTTT.